Each of the 11 T cell receptor beta chains below was sequenced from the same sample in a study of blood T cells in healthy people across ages. Combining a sample-barcoded 5' primer with a J-beta primer mix, a second PCR ran for roughly 7 to 12 cycles. From the 5' RACE reads, TCRdb called clonotypes with MiXCR, one entry per CDR3 protein. The table shows some 890,000 distinct CDR3 sequences, with about 28% occurring only once. The same sample was also used in a study of T cells of mothers and their children.

Sequencing was performed on blood. These receptor sequences come from a woman in her forties in good health.

This clonotype has at least ten counts. V usage is TRBV28 and J usage is TRBJ1-2, with 9 bases aligning to TRBD1. The V gene's germline CDR1 is MDHEN and CDR2 SYDVKM. With 5 bases clipped from V and 7 bases from J, the junction kept 11 bases outside the gene matches. The CDR3 is 15 amino acids. The CDR3 reads CASSIRTGGLLGYTF. In DNA form, the CDR3 reads TGTGCCAGCAGTATCCGAACAGGGGGCTTGCTTGGCTACACCTTC.

Regarding this clonotype: One end of the junction is discordant with germline, which a read error may explain. V is TRBV6-1 and J is TRBJ2-1; tentatively, D is TRBD1 (6 bases). The CDR3 spans 15 residues. Germline V lookup: CDR1 MNHNS, CDR2 SASEGT. In DNA, the CDR3 is TGTACCAGCAGTGATATATCGACAGGCTCCTACGAGCAGTTCTTC. This gives the protein CTSSDISTGSYEQFF.

V is TRBV12-3 or TRBV12-4 and J is TRBJ1-1; 7 nucleotides align to TRBD1. The CDR3 sequence is 14 residues long. With 4 bases clipped from V and 6 bases from J, the junction kept 8 bases outside the gene matches. CDR3 in amino acids: CASSCGQAPSEAFF. Written as DNA, the CDR3 is TGTGCCAGCAGTTGTGGACAGGCCCCCTCTGAAGCTTTCTTT.

On this clonotype itself: This may come from a read error, since a much larger clone is one base off. This sequence joins TRBV6-5 and TRBJ1-4, with a tentative D call TRBD1 (5 bases). Per germline, CDR1 MNHEY and CDR2 SVGAGI. The CDR3 sequence is 14 residues long. The CDR3 DNA is TGTGCCGGCAGTTACGGGACGACTAATGAAAAACTGTTTTTT. Its protein is CAGSYGTTNEKLFF.

The genes are TRBV11-1 and TRBJ2-1, with D possibly being TRBD1 (5 bases). The CDR3 is made up of 17 amino acids. In germline, CDR1 is SGHAT, CDR2 FQDESV (reference sequence). V was shortened by 5 bases and J by 7 bases, with 24 bases between the two germline ends. CDR3 sequence reads: CASSPGYGAPQVNEQFF. CDR3 nucleotide sequence: TGTGCCAGCAGCCCCGGTTATGGGGCTCCTCAGGTGAATGAGCAGTTCTTC. Supplemented by reference TRBV11-1 and TRBJ2-1, the full variable domain reads EAEVAQSPRYKITEKSQAVAFWCDPISGHATLYWYRQILGQGPELLVQFQDESVVDDSQLPKDRFSAERLKGVDSTLKIQPAELGDSAMYLCASSPGYGAPQVNEQFFGPGTRLTVL.

The count of this clonotype is one. This chain joins TRBV2 and TRBJ1-2, with 10 bases that match TRBD1. The V gene end was trimmed by 6 bases and the J gene end by 14 bases; junction bases not matched to a gene: 12. This CDR3 has 13 residues. CDR1 and CDR2 (germline): SNHLY, FYNNEI. CDR3 region: CASSLTRDRGITF. CDR3 sequence (DNA): TGTGCCAGCAGCCTGACCCGGGACAGGGGTATAACCTTC.

Regarding this clonotype: The junction departs from the called germline gene at one end, perhaps through a read error. The chain carries TRBV12-3 or TRBV12-4 and TRBJ2-5; D might be TRBD2 (5 bases). The CDR3 has 14 amino acids. The CDR3 protein is CTSSFQVAQETQYF. CDR3 nucleotides: TGTACCAGCAGTTTTCAGGTAGCGCAAGAGACCCAGTACTTC.

This clonotype was found a few times. CDR3 in amino acids: CASVYRSSYNSPLHF. CDR3 DNA sequence: TGTGCCAGCGTCTACAGGAGCTCCTATAATTCACCCCTCCACTTT. The genes are TRBV2 and TRBJ1-6; a possible D gene is TRBD1 (5 bases). Germline-derived CDR1 and CDR2 are SNHLY and FYNNEI. V dropped 8 bases and J dropped 0 bases, with 11 bases sitting between them. The CDR3 consists of 15 residues.

This clonotype was picked up many times. This chain uses TRBV29-1 with TRBJ2-3; D gene unclear. CDR3 length: 14 amino acids. Germline loops: CDR1 SQVTM, CDR2 ANQGSEA. Trimming took off 8 bases at V and 2 bases at J, with 17 bases between the two ends. The CDR3 here is CSSRAELLTDTQYF. The CDR3 DNA reads as TGCAGCTCCCGGGCCGAGCTACTCACAGATACGCAGTATTTT.

The CDR3 reads CASSGIAGGRTDTQYF. CDR3 nucleotide sequence: TGTGCCAGCAGCGGCATAGCGGGGGGTCGCACAGATACGCAGTATTTT. This chain uses TRBV9 with TRBJ2-3, with 10 bases fitting TRBD2. Germline V CDR1 and CDR2: SGDLS, YYNGEE. The V and J ends lost 3 bases and 1 base, in that order; junction bases with no gene match: 5. The CDR3 sequence is 16 residues long. Based on the CDR3 plus reference TRBV9 and TRBJ2-3, the full variable domain is DSGVTQTPKHLITATGQRVTLRCSPRSGDLSVYWYQQSLDQGLQFLIQYYNGEERAKGNILERFSAQQFPDLHSELNLSSLELGDSALYFCASSGIAGGRTDTQYFGPGTRLTVL.

This clonotype was seen at least ten times. The rearrangement links TRBV15 to TRBJ1-2; tentative D call: TRBD1 (6 bases). CDR3 length equals 17 residues. The V end was cut by 0 bases, the J end by 6 bases, with 20 bases between. Looked up from germline, CDR1 is LNHNV and CDR2 is YYDKDF (reference sequence). The chain's CDR3 is CATSRDLDRLRLDGYTF. CDR3 DNA: TGTGCCACCAGCAGAGACCTCGACAGGTTACGTCTTGATGGCTACACCTTC.